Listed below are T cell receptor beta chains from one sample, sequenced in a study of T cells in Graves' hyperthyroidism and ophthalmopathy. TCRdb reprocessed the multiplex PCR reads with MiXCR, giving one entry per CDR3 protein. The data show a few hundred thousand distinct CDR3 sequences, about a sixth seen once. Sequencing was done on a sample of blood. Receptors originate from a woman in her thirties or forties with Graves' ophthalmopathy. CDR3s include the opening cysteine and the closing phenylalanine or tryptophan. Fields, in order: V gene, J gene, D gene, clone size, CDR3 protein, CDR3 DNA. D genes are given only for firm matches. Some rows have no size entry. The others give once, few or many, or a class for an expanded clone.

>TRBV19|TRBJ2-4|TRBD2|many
CASSIGKRERENIQYF
TGTGCCAGTAGTATAGGGAAGCGGGAGAGGGAAAACATTCAGTACTTC
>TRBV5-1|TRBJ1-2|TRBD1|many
CASSLGTGADYGYTF
TGCGCCAGCAGCTTGGGGACAGGGGCCGACTATGGCTACACCTTC
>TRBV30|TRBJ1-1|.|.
CAWIMTHSNTEAFF
TGTGCCTGGATTATGACACACTCGAACACTGAAGCTTTCTTT
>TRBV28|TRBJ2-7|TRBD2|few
CASSLIAGVESEQYF
TGTGCCAGCAGTTTAATAGCGGGAGTAGAAAGCGAGCAGTACTTC
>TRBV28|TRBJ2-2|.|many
CASSLSLGLNTGELFF
TGTGCCAGCAGTTTAAGTTTAGGACTCAACACCGGGGAGCTGTTTTTT
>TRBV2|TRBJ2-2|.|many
CASRGTGELFF
TGTGCCAGCAGAGGTACCGGGGAGCTGTTTTTT
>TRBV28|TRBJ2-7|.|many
CASSADSGPYEQYF
TGTGCCAGCAGTGCGGACAGTGGACCCTACGAGCAGTACTTC
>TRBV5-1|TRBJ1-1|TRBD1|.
CASSTEGQGASEAFF
TGCGCCAGCAGCACCGAGGGACAGGGTGCGAGTGAAGCTTTCTTT
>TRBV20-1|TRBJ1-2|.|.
CSVLQTYGYTF
TGCAGTGTTCTACAGACCTATGGCTACACCTTC
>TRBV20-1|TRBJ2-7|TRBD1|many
CSAEERTGRSHEQYF
TGCAGTGCTGAAGAGCGGACAGGGAGGTCCCACGAGCAGTACTTC
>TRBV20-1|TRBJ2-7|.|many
CSARVLRESTYEQYF
TGCAGTGCTAGAGTGTTACGGGAGTCTACCTACGAGCAGTACTTC
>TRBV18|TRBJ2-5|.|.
CASSAGFQETQYF
TGTGCCAGCTCAGCGGGATTCCAAGAGACCCAGTACTTC
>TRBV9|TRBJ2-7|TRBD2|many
CASSPPGGRSEQYF
TGTGCCAGCAGCCCGCCGGGGGGTCGTAGCGAGCAGTACTTC
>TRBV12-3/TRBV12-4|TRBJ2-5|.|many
CASRPDYIETQYF
TGTGCCAGCAGACCGGACTACATTGAGACCCAGTACTTC
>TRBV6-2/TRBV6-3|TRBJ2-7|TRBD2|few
CASSYGLAVNSYEQYF
TGTGCCAGCAGTTACGGCCTAGCGGTTAACTCCTACGAGCAGTACTTC
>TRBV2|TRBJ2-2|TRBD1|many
CASSESGQGVPGELFF
TGTGCCAGCAGTGAATCGGGGCAGGGGGTGCCCGGGGAGCTGTTTTTT
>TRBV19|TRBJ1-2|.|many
CASSTSLGPTGTTYGYTF
TGTGCCAGTAGTACCTCATTGGGCCCCACCGGGACAACCTATGGCTACACCTTC
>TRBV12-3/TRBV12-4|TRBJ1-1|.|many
CASRDWTAEAFF
TGTGCCAGCAGAGATTGGACAGCTGAAGCTTTCTTT
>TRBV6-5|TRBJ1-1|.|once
CASSSGAMNTEAFF
TGTGCCAGCAGTTCAGGGGCCATGAACACTGAAGCTTTCTTT
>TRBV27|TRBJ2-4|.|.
CASSWGPKNIQYF
TGTGCCAGCAGTTGGGGCCCCAAAAACATTCAGTACTTC
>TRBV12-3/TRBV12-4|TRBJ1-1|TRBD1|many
CASSQDRPTLGTEAFF
TGTGCCAGCAGCCAGGACAGGCCCACCCTAGGAACTGAAGCTTTCTTT
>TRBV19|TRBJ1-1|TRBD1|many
CASSTQGHTEAFF
TGTGCCAGTAGTACACAGGGGCACACTGAAGCTTTCTTT
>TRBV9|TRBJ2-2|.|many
CASSVAGRTGELFF
TGTGCCAGCAGCGTAGCGGGACGCACCGGGGAGCTGTTTTTT
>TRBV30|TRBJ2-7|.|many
CAWSLHPDVYEQYF
TGTGCCTGGAGCCTTCATCCGGACGTATACGAGCAGTACTTC
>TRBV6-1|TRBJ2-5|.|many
CASRDPDSLGSQYF
TGTGCCAGCAGGGACCCCGACTCACTGGGGTCCCAGTACTTC
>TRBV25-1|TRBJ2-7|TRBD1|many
CASSGSSRDRPYF
TGTGCCAGCAGTGGCTCCTCTCGGGACAGACCATACTTC
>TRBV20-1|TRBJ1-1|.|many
CSARGGWGYTEAFF
TGCAGTGCTAGAGGCGGGTGGGGCTACACTGAAGCTTTCTTT
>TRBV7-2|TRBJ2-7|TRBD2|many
CASSSSGGLGREQYF
TGTGCCAGCAGCTCTAGCGGGGGATTAGGGCGCGAGCAGTACTTC
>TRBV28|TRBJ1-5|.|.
CASSLKHNQPQHF
TGTGCCAGCAGTTTAAAGCATAATCAGCCCCAGCATTTT
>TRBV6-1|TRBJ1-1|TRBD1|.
CASSLEHRGAEAFF
TGTGCCAGCAGCCTAGAACACAGGGGTGCTGAAGCTTTCTTT
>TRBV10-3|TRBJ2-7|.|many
CAISESFSGAPYEQYF
TGTGCCATCAGTGAGTCATTTAGCGGAGCACCCTACGAGCAGTACTTC
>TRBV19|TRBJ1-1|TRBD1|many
CASSISTGTENTEAFF
TGTGCCAGTAGTATCAGTACCGGGACAGAGAACACTGAAGCTTTCTTT
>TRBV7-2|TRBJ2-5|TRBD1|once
CASSARTGVAETQYF
TGTGCCAGCAGTGCGAGAACAGGGGTGGCAGAGACCCAGTACTTC
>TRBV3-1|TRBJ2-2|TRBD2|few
CASSQELERLAGEGELFF
TGTGCCAGCAGCCAAGAGCTTGAGCGACTAGCGGGAGAAGGGGAGCTGTTTTTT
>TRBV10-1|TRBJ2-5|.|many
CASSDRGAGGLETQYF
TGCGCCAGCAGTGACAGGGGGGCAGGCGGTCTCGAGACCCAGTACTTC
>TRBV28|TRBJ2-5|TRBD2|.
CASIDSGTRVQETQYF
TGTGCCAGCATCGATTCCGGGACTAGGGTACAAGAGACCCAGTACTTC
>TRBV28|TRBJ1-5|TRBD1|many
CASSMNRGLGQPQHF
TGTGCCAGCAGTATGAACAGGGGTTTGGGGCAGCCCCAGCATTTT
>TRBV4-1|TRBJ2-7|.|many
CASSPEPGSVSYEQYF
TGCGCCAGCAGCCCAGAGCCCGGGTCGGTTTCCTACGAGCAGTACTTC
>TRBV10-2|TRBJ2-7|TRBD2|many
CASRGLAGAHEQYF
TGCGCCAGCAGAGGACTAGCGGGAGCTCACGAGCAGTACTTC
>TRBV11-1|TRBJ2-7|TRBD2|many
CASSLSGSEQYF
TGTGCCAGCAGCTTAAGCGGGAGCGAGCAGTACTTC
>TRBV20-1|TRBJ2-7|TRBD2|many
CSASGTSGGSYEQYF
TGCAGTGCTAGCGGGACTAGCGGGGGCTCCTACGAGCAGTACTTC
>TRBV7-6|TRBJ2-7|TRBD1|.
CASSAGGDEQYF
TGTGCCAGCAGCGCAGGGGGCGACGAGCAGTACTTC
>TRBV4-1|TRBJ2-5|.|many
CASSQGRGIQETQYF
TGCGCCAGCAGCCAAGGGAGAGGGATTCAAGAGACCCAGTACTTC
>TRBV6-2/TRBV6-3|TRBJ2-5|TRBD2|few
CASSYFKPLLADQETQYF
TGTGCCAGCAGTTACTTCAAACCTCTGCTAGCGGACCAAGAGACCCAGTACTTC
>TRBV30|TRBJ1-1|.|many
CAWSEITPNTEAFF
TGTGCCTGGAGCGAAATTACACCGAACACTGAAGCTTTCTTT
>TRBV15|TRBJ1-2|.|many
CATSRGRGLYGYTF
TGTGCCACCAGCAGAGGGCGGGGACTTTATGGCTACACCTTC
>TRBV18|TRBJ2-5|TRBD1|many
CASFPGTGDETQYF
TGTGCCAGCTTTCCCGGGACAGGTGACGAGACCCAGTACTTC
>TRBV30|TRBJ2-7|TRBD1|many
CAWSLGQGSYEQYF
TGTGCCTGGAGTTTGGGACAGGGTTCATACGAGCAGTACTTC
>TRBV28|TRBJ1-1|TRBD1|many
CASRKGQGTEAFF
TGTGCCAGCAGGAAGGGACAGGGAACTGAAGCTTTCTTT
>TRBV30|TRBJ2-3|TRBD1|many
CAWEPGQGRYTQYF
TGTGCCTGGGAACCGGGACAGGGTCGTTATACGCAGTATTTT
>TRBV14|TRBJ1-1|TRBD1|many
CASSAIQGAYTEAFF
TGTGCCAGCAGTGCGATACAGGGGGCTTACACTGAAGCTTTCTTT
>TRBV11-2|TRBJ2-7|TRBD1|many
CASSFLTGAYEQYF
TGTGCCAGCAGCTTCCTGACAGGGGCCTACGAGCAGTACTTC
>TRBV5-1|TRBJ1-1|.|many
CASSFGSWGEAGTFF
TGCGCCAGCAGCTTCGGATCGTGGGGGGAGGCAGGAACTTTCTTT
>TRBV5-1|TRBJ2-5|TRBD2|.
CASSPGTSGRARLETQYF
TGCGCCAGCAGTCCTGGGACTAGCGGGAGGGCCCGGTTGGAGACCCAGTACTTC